This T cell receptor beta chain was documented in a study of regulatory T cells in long-lasting Graves disease. Time point described: newly diagnosed GD, antithyroid drugs for less than 3 months. There was RNA extracted from PBMCs, and the TCR library was made from it. This clonotype was found a few times. Both iRepertoire HTBI primers and Arm-PCR of CDR3 regions were used to build the TCR beta libraries. One entry per CDR3 protein results from TCRdb running MiXCR on the multiplex PCR reads. The sample includes over 350,000 distinct CDR3 sequences, 15% of them seen just once. J lost 4 bases, V lost 3 bases, and 6 bases had no gene match. The CDR3 is 16 residues long. The germline CDR1 and CDR2 sequences are KGHSH and LQKENI. These data are also associated with another study on T cells in Graves' hyperthyroidism and ophthalmopathy.

This receptor was identified in a woman between 35 and 50 years old with Graves disease. V is TRBV18 and J is TRBJ2-1; 10 nucleotides align to TRBD2. Sample: peripheral blood mononuclear cells (PBMCs), taken at new diagnosis, from a patient treated with antithyroid drugs. The CDR3 here is CASSPPLAGSYNEQFF. CDR3 sequence (DNA): TGTGCCAGCTCACCCCCACTAGCGGGGAGTTACAATGAGCAGTTCTTC.